The TCR beta chain under discussion was sequenced for a study of cytomegalovirus exposure and HLA in healthy donors. General study results and limits: Most TCR sequences were rare, but some public TCRs occurred in many donors. Later analysis suggested links between common viral pathogens and several top significant clusters. A classifier reportedly called cytomegalovirus status with high sensitivity and specificity.

A note on this clone: Its specificity is not known.

Vbeta (60) and Jbeta (13) primers were used in the PCR. The repertoire was sequenced with immunoSEQ multiplex PCR; TCRdb's copy has only in-frame clones and lacks some. Among around 97,000 clones listed, roughly 73% were seen once. The sequencing sample was made of PBMCs. The receptor was isolated from a man in his forties in good health and CMV-seronegative.

The CDR3 coding sequence is TGTGCCAGCTCACGGTACCGGGACAGCACTGAAGCTTTCTTT. Its translation: CASSRYRDSTEAFF. This chain joins TRBV18 and TRBJ1-1; 7 positions match TRBD1. V was clipped by 4 bases and J by 4 bases; unmatched bases: 6. The CDR3 consists of 14 residues. Looked up from germline, CDR1 is KGHSH and CDR2 is LQKENI.